This paragraph reports one T cell receptor (beta chain). Its antigen is currently unknown. The data stem from a study of cytomegalovirus exposure and HLA in healthy donors. Per the germline V gene, CDR1 is LGHNA and CDR2 is YNFKEQ. This CDR3 is 17 amino acids long. Trimming took 1 base from V and 7 from J; bases not matched to a gene: 8. Study conclusions and caveats: Earlier results showed most TCR beta V segments being productive about 87% or about 30% of the time. Donors were assumed by presence/absence analyses to have roughly uniform sequencing depth. The availability of immune exposure information extended only to CMV serostatus. Accurate predictions that matched the HLA-A and HLA-B alleles of most subjects were reportedly made from TCR beta sequences.

Researchers ran the PCR with 60 Vbeta and 13 Jbeta primers. Generated by immunoSEQ multiplex PCR, the TCRdb table keeps only in-frame clones and is missing some. This sample has 150,000 or so clones, with 84% found just once. The sequenced material came from PBMCs. The chain joins TRBV4-2 to TRBJ2-2; 11 positions agree with TRBD2. The receptor was isolated from a man aged 25-45 years in good health and CMV-seronegative. The CDR3 DNA sequence: TGTGCCAGCAGCCAAGCAGGAACTAGCGGGAGTGGCGGGGAGCTGTTTTTT. Its protein is CASSQAGTSGSGGELFF.